Here is one TCR beta chain with its context. Random-hexamer reverse transcription was applied to roughly 0.5 to 1 ug RNA. TCR beta CDR3 was amplified by immunoSEQ covering 54 Vbeta and 13 Jbeta. TCRdb reprocessed the immunoSEQ multiplex PCR reads via MiXCR and lists one record per CDR3 protein. This sample carries about 140,000 distinct CDR3 sequences, 90% to 95% of them seen once, and the ten largest clones take over 0.25%. The source of the sample is a study of CD8 T cells in Susac syndrome. Negative magnetic isolation gave CD8+ and CD4+ cells; FACS enriched CD8+ TEMRA. Trimming shortened V by 2 bases and J by 3 bases, and 19 bases separated the two germline ends. Germline V gives CDR1 SGHRS, CDR2 YFSETQ. CDR3 length equals 17 residues.

Sequenced sample: CD8+ T cells from PBMCs. The sequence came from a human donor in good health. The chain couples TRBV5-1 to TRBJ2-3, with D possibly TRBD1 on 5 matching bases. Here the CDR3 reads CASSFLAVAGRTDTQYF. The CDR3 DNA sequence: TGCGCCAGCAGCTTCCTGGCCGTTGCAGGGCGTACAGATACGCAGTATTTT.